This is a list of T cell receptor beta chains from one sample in a study of T-cell memory formation after mild COVID-19. TCRdb passed the 5' RACE reads through MiXCR, listing each CDR3 protein once. The sample records about 290,000 distinct CDR3 sequences, more than 15% being singletons. The sample comprised PBMCs or a T cell subset sorted from them (not recorded which). These receptors were obtained from a man between 18 and 29 years old who had mild COVID-19 (a few samples of this study predate the infection). Cell type and time point are not known. CDR3s include the opening cysteine and the closing phenylalanine or tryptophan. The order of the fields is V gene, clone size, J gene, D gene, CDR3 DNA, CDR3 protein. A D gene is named only where the DNA matches it firmly. Clone size is not always given. Where it is, it says once, few, many or a class for expanded clones.

>TRBV18|NA|TRBJ2-1|NA
TGTGCCAGCTCACCACCTTCCGGCATGAGGGGGTATGAGCAGTTCTTC
CASSPPSGMRGYEQFF
>TRBV4-1|NA|TRBJ2-3|NA
TGCGCCAGCAGCCAAGTCCATCCAGATACGCAGTATTTT
CASSQVHPDTQYF
>TRBV7-3|NA|TRBJ2-3|TRBD2
TGTGCCAGCAGCTCCACTCGGACTAGCGGGGTAGATACGCAGTATTTT
CASSSTRTSGVDTQYF
>TRBV6-2/TRBV6-3|NA|TRBJ1-1|NA
TGTGCCAGCAGTTACGATGGTGGAAGGGTGGGCACTGAAGCTTTCTTT
CASSYDGGRVGTEAFF
>TRBV7-9|few|TRBJ1-1|NA
TGTGCCAGCAGCTTGGAGGGGCAGGGGCAAGCTTTCTTT
CASSLEGQGQAFF
>TRBV29-1|NA|TRBJ1-5|TRBD1
TGCAGCGTCATGACAGGGCTCAATCAGCCCCAGCATTTT
CSVMTGLNQPQHF
>TRBV5-1|NA|TRBJ2-3|NA
TGCGCCAGCAGCTTTGGCCAACGCACAGATACGCAGTATTTT
CASSFGQRTDTQYF
>TRBV7-3|few|TRBJ2-3|TRBD2
TGTGCCAGCAGCCCTGGGGTAGCGGGGGGAGGCACAGATACGCAGTATTTT
CASSPGVAGGGTDTQYF
>TRBV4-1|NA|TRBJ1-2|TRBD1
TGCGCCAGCAGCCAACGCGCACAGGGGCTAGATGGCTACACCTTC
CASSQRAQGLDGYTF
>TRBV30|NA|TRBJ2-7|NA
TGTGCCTGGAACCGGGGGAGCAAGGACGAGCAGTACTTC
CAWNRGSKDEQYF
>TRBV14|few|TRBJ2-3|NA
TGTGCCAGCAGCCAAGGAAGTCCAGATACGCAGTATTTT
CASSQGSPDTQYF
>TRBV12-3/TRBV12-4|many|TRBJ2-1|NA
TGTGCCAGCACCACACTGGCGGGGGCCGACAATGAGCAGTTCTTC
CASTTLAGADNEQFF
>TRBV7-2|few|TRBJ2-5|NA
TGTGCCAGCAGCTCCAGGACTGGCACGGAGTACTTC
CASSSRTGTEYF
>TRBV9|few|TRBJ2-1|NA
TGTGCCAGCAGCGTGTGGGTAGGGAATGAGCAGTTCTTC
CASSVWVGNEQFF
>TRBV7-2|many|TRBJ2-5|TRBD2
TGTGCCAGCAGCCCAACCCAATCTAGCGGTCCCCACTTC
CASSPTQSSGPHF
>TRBV10-2|NA|TRBJ2-5|TRBD2
TGCGCCAGCAGTGAGTCTCTAGCGGGGGCCCAGTACTTC
CASSESLAGAQYF
>TRBV5-1|few|TRBJ2-3|TRBD2
TGCGCCAGCAGCCAAACGGGGGGGCCTGGAGATACGCAGTATTTT
CASSQTGGPGDTQYF
>TRBV12-3/TRBV12-4|NA|TRBJ2-3|TRBD1
TGTGCCAGCAGGAGACAGGGAATTCGGACAGATACGCAGTATTTT
CASRRQGIRTDTQYF
>TRBV24-1|NA|TRBJ2-1|NA
TGTGCCACCAGTGATTCGATAGGGTACAAGCAGTTCTTC
CATSDSIGYKQFF
>TRBV6-2/TRBV6-3|NA|TRBJ2-3|NA
TGTGCCAGCAGTTACGTGGCAGATACGCAGTATTTT
CASSYVADTQYF
>TRBV11-2|NA|TRBJ2-4|TRBD2
TGTGCCAGCAGCTCGCAAAGTCGCGGGGGGGAGGCCAAAAACATTCAGTACTTC
CASSSQSRGGEAKNIQYF
>TRBV29-1|NA|TRBJ2-3|TRBD1
TGCAGCGTTGGTGGACAGGGCCCAGATACGCAGTATTTT
CSVGGQGPDTQYF
>TRBV18|NA|TRBJ1-1|NA
TGTGCCAGCTCACGAGGAGGAGTAGGAGCTTTCTTT
CASSRGGVGAFF
>TRBV7-2|many|TRBJ2-3|TRBD2
TGCGCCAGCAGCTTGCTAGCGGGCACAGATACGCAGTATTTT
CASSLLAGTDTQYF
>TRBV18|few|TRBJ2-5|TRBD1
TGTGCCAGCTCACCAGAGGACAGGAAACAAGAGACCCAGTACTTC
CASSPEDRKQETQYF
>TRBV28|NA|TRBJ1-2|NA
TGTGCCAGCAGCGTTGGGGGGGGCTATGGCTACACCTTC
CASSVGGGYGYTF
>TRBV5-1|many|TRBJ1-1|TRBD1
TGCGCCAGCAGCACCGGACAGGGTAACACTGAAGCTTTCTTT
CASSTGQGNTEAFF
>TRBV5-1|few|TRBJ1-3|TRBD1
TGCGCCAGCAGCATAGGGACAGGGCCTGGAAACACCATATATTTT
CASSIGTGPGNTIYF
>TRBV11-1|NA|TRBJ2-1|NA
TGTGCCAGCAGCTTGTTGCCAGCCGGGCAGTATCGGGACTCTGAAGGAGATGAGCAGTTCTTC
CASSLLPAGQYRDSEGDEQFF
>TRBV7-8|many|TRBJ2-3|TRBD2
TGTGCCAGCAGCTTAGAGCTAGCGGGGGTCCGCACAGATACGCAGTATTTT
CASSLELAGVRTDTQYF
>TRBV7-9|NA|TRBJ1-5|NA
TGTGCCAGCAGCTTAGGTGGGTCCCAGCATTTT
CASSLGGSQHF
>TRBV7-9|many|TRBJ2-1|TRBD2
TGTGCCAGCAGCTTAGTGGCAGCGGGGGAGCAGTTCTTC
CASSLVAAGEQFF
>TRBV6-5|few|TRBJ1-2|NA
TGTGCCAGCAGTTACTCAGAACGTAGGGGCATCGTAAACTATGGCTACACCTTC
CASSYSERRGIVNYGYTF
>TRBV7-9|NA|TRBJ2-2|NA
TGTGCCAGCAGCCCACACTCGAACACCGGGGAGCTGTTTTTT
CASSPHSNTGELFF
>TRBV7-9|NA|TRBJ2-6|TRBD1
TGTGCCAGCAGCTTGTTACAGGGGATGAGCTCTGGGGCCAACGTCCTGACTTTC
CASSLLQGMSSGANVLTF
>TRBV6-5|few|TRBJ2-1|TRBD2
TGTGCCAGCAGTTCGGGGAGGCAGGGACTAGCGGGGGTTGAGCAGTTCTTC
CASSSGRQGLAGVEQFF
>TRBV7-2|once|TRBJ2-3|NA
TGTGCCAGCAGCCAAACGTCCGGGACCCGATATACGCAGTATTTT
CASSQTSGTRYTQYF
>TRBV4-1|NA|TRBJ2-1|TRBD2
TGCGCCAGCACCAAGACTTTGGGGGGGACTTACAATGAGCAGTTCTTC
CASTKTLGGTYNEQFF